This TCR beta chain was captured by sequencing in a study of blood T cell repertoires in COVID-19. Study background: Donors in the United States, Italy and Spain gave samples during acute or convalescent COVID-19.

Trimming at V came to 3 bases and at J to 4 bases, leaving 4 bases not matched to a gene. CDR1 is SGHDT and CDR2 is YYEEEE in the germline V gene. The length of the CDR3 is 14 residues. The assay was immunoSEQ multiplex PCR, and TCRdb's table has in-frame clones only and misses some. The data show 120,000 or so clones, 75% to 90% seen once. The clonotype was recovered from a man between 70 and 80 years old with active or convalescent COVID-19. Material for sequencing was peripheral blood. This chain connects TRBV5-6 to TRBJ1-5; TRBD1 agrees at 7 bases. CDR3 protein: CASSSRDRNQPQHF. For the CDR3, the DNA is TGTGCCAGCAGCTCCCGGGACAGAAATCAGCCCCAGCATTTT.